This record looks at one TCR beta chain sequence and its context. The antigen it recognizes is unknown. Nothing much larger sits one base from this clone, and base qualities are not available. The sample is drawn from a study of T cell changes during pregnancy in multiple sclerosis (dated 2019 in TCRdb). About the study as a whole: In women with multiple sclerosis, the researchers looked at how the T cell repertoire shifted as pregnancy progressed.

The library was obtained by the immunoSEQ multiplex PCR assay. Held by TCRdb, this immuneACCESS table contains in-frame sequences only and omits some clones. Under half of the omission traces to an unresolved V gene where checked; the cause of the rest is unknown. The sample has approximately 66,000 clones on record, 85% to 95% of them singletons. The leading ten clones occupy roughly 1.9% of the sample. For CDR1 and CDR2, the germline V gene lists KGHSH and LQKENI. Measured from the cysteine to the phenylalanine, the CDR3 is 17 residues long. The only DNA kept is the CDR3, 51 bases in frame from the first base. The V end loses 6 bases and the J end loses 7 bases, and a stretch of 24 bases separates them.

The input for sequencing was peripheral blood, taken in the third trimester of pregnancy. This chain is built from TRBV18 and TRBJ2-2; tentative D gene TRBD2, with 6 bases matching. This clonotype originated in a female donor in good health, enrolled as a control in a pregnancy study. The DNA sequence reads TGTGCCAGCTCTCCCCTACCCCCAGGGAGGATCGGCGGGGAGCTGTTTTTT. It encodes CASSPLPPGRIGGELFF.